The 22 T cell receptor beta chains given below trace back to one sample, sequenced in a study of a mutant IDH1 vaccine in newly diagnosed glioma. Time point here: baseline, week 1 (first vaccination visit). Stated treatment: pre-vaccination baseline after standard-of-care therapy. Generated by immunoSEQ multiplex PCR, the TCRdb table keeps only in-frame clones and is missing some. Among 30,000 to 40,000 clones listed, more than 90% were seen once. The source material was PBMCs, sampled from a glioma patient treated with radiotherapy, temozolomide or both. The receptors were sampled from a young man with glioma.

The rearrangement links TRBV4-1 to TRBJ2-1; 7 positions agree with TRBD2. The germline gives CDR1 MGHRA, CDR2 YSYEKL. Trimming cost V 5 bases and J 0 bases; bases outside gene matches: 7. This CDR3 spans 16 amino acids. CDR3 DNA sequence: TGCGCCAGCAGCGGGACTACTTTCTTCTCCTACAATGAGCAGTTCTTC. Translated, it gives CASSGTTFFSYNEQFF.

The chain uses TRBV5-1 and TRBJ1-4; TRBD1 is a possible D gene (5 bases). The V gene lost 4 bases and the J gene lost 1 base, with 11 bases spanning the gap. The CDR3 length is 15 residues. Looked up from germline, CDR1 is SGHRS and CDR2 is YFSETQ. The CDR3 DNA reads TGCGCCAGCAGCCTCTGGGGGGGAACTAATGAAAAACTGTTTTTT. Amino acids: CASSLWGGTNEKLFF.

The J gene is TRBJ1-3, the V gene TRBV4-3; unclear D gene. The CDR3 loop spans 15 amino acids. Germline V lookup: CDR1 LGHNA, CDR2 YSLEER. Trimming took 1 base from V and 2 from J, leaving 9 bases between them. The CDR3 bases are TGCGCCAGCAGCCAAGTAGGCGGGGCTGGAAACACCATATATTTT. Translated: CASSQVGGAGNTIYF.

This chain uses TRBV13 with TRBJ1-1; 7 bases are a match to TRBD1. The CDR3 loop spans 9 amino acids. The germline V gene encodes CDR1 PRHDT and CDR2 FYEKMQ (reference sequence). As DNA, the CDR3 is TGTGCAGGGGGCCACGAAGCTTTCTTT. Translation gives CAGGHEAFF. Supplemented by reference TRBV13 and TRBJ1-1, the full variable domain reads AAGVIQSPRHLIKEKRETATLKCYPIPRHDTVYWYQQGPGQDPQFLISFYEKMQSDKGSIPDRFSAQQFSDYHSELNMSSLELGDSALYFCAGGHEAFFGQGTRLTVV.

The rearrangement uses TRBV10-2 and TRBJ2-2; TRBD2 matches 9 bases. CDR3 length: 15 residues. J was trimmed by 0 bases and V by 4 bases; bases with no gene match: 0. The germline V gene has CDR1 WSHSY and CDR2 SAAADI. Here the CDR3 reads CASSGTSANTGELFF. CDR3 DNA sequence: TGCGCCAGCAGTGGGACTAGCGCGAACACCGGGGAGCTGTTTTTT.

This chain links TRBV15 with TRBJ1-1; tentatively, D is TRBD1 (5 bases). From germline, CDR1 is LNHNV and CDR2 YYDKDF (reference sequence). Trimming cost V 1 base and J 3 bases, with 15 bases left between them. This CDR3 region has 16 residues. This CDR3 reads CATSRVAGRRHTEAFF. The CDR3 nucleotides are TGTGCCACCAGCAGAGTAGCAGGGAGGAGACACACTGAAGCTTTCTTT.

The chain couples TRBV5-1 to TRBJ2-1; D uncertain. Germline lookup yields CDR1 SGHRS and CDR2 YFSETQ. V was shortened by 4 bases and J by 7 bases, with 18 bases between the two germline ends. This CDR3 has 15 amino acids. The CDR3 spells CASSNQKVHMNEQFF. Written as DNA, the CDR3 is TGCGCCAGCAGCAACCAAAAAGTCCATATGAATGAGCAGTTCTTC.

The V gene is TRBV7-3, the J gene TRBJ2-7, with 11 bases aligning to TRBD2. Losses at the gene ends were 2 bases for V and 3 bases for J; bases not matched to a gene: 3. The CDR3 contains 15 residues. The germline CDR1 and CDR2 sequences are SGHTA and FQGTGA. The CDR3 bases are TGTGCCAGCAGCTTAGATCTAGCGGGAGGCTACGAGCAGTACTTC. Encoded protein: CASSLDLAGGYEQYF.

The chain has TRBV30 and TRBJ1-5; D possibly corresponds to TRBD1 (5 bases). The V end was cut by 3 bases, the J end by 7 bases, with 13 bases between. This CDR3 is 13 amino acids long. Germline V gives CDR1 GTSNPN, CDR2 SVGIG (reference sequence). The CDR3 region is CAWSLSAGQPQHF. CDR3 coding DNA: TGTGCCTGGAGCCTATCCGCAGGGCAGCCCCAGCATTTT.

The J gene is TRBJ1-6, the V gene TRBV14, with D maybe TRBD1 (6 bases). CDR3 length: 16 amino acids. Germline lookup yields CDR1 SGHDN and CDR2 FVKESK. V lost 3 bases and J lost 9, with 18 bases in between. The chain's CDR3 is CASSHGTRGTSSPLHF. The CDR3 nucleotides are TGTGCCAGCAGCCACGGGACACGGGGGACAAGTTCACCCCTCCACTTT.

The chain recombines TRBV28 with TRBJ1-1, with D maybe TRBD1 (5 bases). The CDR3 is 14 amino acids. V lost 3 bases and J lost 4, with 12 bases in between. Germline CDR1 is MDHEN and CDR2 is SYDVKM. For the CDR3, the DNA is TGTGCCAGCAGTTTTCGGGGGGTCCTCACTGAAGCTTTCTTT. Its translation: CASSFRGVLTEAFF.

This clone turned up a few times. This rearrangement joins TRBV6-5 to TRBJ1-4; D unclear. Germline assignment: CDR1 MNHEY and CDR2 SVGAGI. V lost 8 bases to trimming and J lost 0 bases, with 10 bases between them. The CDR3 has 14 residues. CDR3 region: CASRRAATNEKLFF. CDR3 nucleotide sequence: TGTGCCAGCCGTAGGGCAGCAACTAATGAAAAACTGTTTTTT.

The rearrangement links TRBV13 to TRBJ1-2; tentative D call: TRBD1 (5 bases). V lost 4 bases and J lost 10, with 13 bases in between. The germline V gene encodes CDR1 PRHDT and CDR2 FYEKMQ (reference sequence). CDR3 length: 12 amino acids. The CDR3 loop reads CASSSRRQFYTF. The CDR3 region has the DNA TGTGCCAGCAGCTCCCGCAGACAGTTCTACACCTTC.

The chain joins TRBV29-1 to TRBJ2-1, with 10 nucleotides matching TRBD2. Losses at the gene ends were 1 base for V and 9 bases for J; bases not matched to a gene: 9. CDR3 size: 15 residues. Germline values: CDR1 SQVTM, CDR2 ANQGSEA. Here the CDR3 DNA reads TGCAGCGTTGAAGGTCCTAGCGGGAGAGGGGGTGAGCAGTTCTTC. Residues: CSVEGPSGRGGEQFF.

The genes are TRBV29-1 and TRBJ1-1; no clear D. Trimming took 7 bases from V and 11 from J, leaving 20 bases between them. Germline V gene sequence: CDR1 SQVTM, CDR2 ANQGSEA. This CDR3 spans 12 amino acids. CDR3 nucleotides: TGCAGCGCCGCCTCTGGAAGACCTGGGGCTTTCTTT. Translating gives CSAASGRPGAFF.

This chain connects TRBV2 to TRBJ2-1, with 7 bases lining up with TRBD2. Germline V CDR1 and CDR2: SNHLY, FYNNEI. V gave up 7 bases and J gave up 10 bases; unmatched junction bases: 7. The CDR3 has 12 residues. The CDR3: CASTGLVSEQFF. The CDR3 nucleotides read TGTGCCAGCACCGGACTAGTGAGCGAGCAGTTCTTC.

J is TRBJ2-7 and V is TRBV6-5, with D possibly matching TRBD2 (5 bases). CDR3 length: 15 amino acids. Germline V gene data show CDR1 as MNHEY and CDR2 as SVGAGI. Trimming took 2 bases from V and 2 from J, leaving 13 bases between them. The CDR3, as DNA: TGTGCCAGCAGTTACGGGTCCACCGGGGCCTACGAGCAGTACTTC. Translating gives CASSYGSTGAYEQYF.

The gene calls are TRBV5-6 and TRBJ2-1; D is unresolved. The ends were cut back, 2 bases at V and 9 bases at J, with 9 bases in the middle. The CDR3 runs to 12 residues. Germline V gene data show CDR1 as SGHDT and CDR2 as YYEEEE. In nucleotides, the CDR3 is TGTGCCAGCAGCTTAAAGGAGAGTGAGCAGTTCTTC. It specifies CASSLKESEQFF.

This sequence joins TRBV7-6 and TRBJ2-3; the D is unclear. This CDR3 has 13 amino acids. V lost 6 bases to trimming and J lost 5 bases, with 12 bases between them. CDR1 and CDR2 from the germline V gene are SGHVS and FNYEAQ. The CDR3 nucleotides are TGTGCCAGCAGATTTGGCCCGGAAGATACGCAGTATTTT. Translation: CASRFGPEDTQYF.

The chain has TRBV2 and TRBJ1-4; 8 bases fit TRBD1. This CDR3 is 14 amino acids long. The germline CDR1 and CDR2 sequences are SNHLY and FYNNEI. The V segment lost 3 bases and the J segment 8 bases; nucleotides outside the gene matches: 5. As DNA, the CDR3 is TGTGCCAGCAGTGACAGGGGGCGACGGGAAAAACTGTTTTTT. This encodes CASSDRGRREKLFF.

The chain's CDR3 is CAWDLDSHVPYEQYF. The CDR3 nucleotides read TGTGCCTGGGACCTTGACAGTCACGTCCCCTACGAGCAGTACTTC. The chain couples TRBV30 to TRBJ2-7; D may be TRBD1 (5 bases). The germline gives CDR1 GTSNPN, CDR2 SVGIG (reference sequence). Trimming took off 5 bases at V and 2 bases at J, with 19 bases between the two ends. The CDR3 totals 15 residues.

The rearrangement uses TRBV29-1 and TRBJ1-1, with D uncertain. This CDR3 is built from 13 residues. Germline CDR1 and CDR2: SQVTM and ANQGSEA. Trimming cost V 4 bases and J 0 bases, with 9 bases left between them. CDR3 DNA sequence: TGCAGCGTTGGTGGGGTCATGAACACTGAAGCTTTCTTT. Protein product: CSVGGVMNTEAFF.